This TCR beta chain was identified during a study of blood T cell repertoires in COVID-19. Across the study: Both acute and convalescent COVID-19 samples were obtained from the United States, Italy and Spain. The analysed material was cDNA or gDNA that came from T cells, B-cell-depleted T cells, or PBMCs.

The CDR3 totals 16 residues. Trimming cost V 3 bases and J 7 bases, with 16 bases left between them. Germline CDR1 is MNHEY and CDR2 is SMNVEV (reference sequence). Authors' data handling: Estimation of nucleated cell counts was performed using reference gene primer amplification. Only in-frame clones appear in the TCRdb table, and some are missing; sequencing was by immunoSEQ multiplex PCR. V and J calls and clone size are given by that table; D and trimming were obtained from the DNA. The sample lists some 140,000 clones; roughly 82% were seen once. This chain connects TRBV27 to TRBJ1-6; D ambiguous. The receptor was isolated from a man older than 75 with acute or convalescent COVID-19. The sequencing sample was made of peripheral blood. The CDR3 region is CASSFRLWPRNSPLHF. In DNA, the CDR3 is TGTGCCAGCAGTTTCCGGTTATGGCCCAGGAATTCACCCCTCCACTTT.